The next 27 T cell receptor beta chains were all read from a single sample in a study of cytomegalovirus exposure and HLA in healthy donors. Amplification used 60 Vbeta primers and 13 Jbeta primers. The data were produced by immunoSEQ multiplex PCR, yet TCRdb's version contains in-frame clones alone and is incomplete. The sample lists 100,000 to 150,000 clones, approximately 8.8% occurring once. Sample: PBMCs. The receptors stem from a middle-aged man in good health and CMV-seronegative.

This clone has more than one count but fewer than ten. The rearrangement joins TRBV30 to TRBJ1-1, with TRBD1 identical over 8 bases. Unmatched junction bases numbered 5, after V lost 8 bases and J lost 0 bases. Germline V CDR1 and CDR2: GTSNPN, SVGIG (reference sequence). The CDR3 contains 13 residues. The DNA for the CDR3 is TGTGCCGGTAGACAGGGGTTGAACACTGAAGCTTTCTTT. Protein product: CAGRQGLNTEAFF.

The J gene is TRBJ2-7, the V gene TRBV7-8, with TRBD1 matching 11 bases. This CDR3 comprises 16 residues. Germline lookup yields CDR1 SGHVS and CDR2 FQNEAQ. The trim removed 3 bases at V and 4 bases at J, leaving 8 bases unmatched. The CDR3 loop reads CASSFPGQGGPYEQYF. The CDR3 DNA sequence: TGTGCCAGCAGCTTTCCGGGACAGGGGGGACCTTACGAGCAGTACTTC.

This clone was counted a few times. The chain recombines TRBV19 with TRBJ1-1; D call uncertain. Between the trimmed V and J ends, which lost 2 bases and 1 base, there was a span of 5 bases. This CDR3 contains 13 residues. Per the germline V gene, CDR1 is LNHDA and CDR2 is SQIVND (reference sequence). The CDR3 loop reads CASSINRNTEAFF. The CDR3 DNA follows: TGTGCCAGTAGTATAAATAGGAACACTGAAGCTTTCTTT.

The chain combines TRBV28 with TRBJ1-5; D perhaps matches TRBD1 (6 bases). This CDR3 is 13 amino acids long. Germline-derived CDR1 and CDR2 are MDHEN and SYDVKM. V lost 6 bases to trimming and J lost 7 bases, with 13 bases between them. CDR3 residues: CASSLRGWQPQHF. DNA of the CDR3: TGTGCCAGCAGCCTGAGGGGGTGGCAGCCCCAGCATTTT. The full variable domain, with the rest looked up from reference TRBV28 and TRBJ1-5, is DVKVTQSSRYLVKRTGEKVFLECVQDMDHENMFWYRQDPGLGLRLIYFSYDVKMKEKGDIPEGYSVSREKKERFSLILESASTNQTSMYLCASSLRGWQPQHFGDGTRLSIL.

This clone occurred a few times. The V gene is TRBV28, the J gene TRBJ1-4, with 8 bases fitting TRBD1. This CDR3 is built from 14 residues. Unmatched junction bases numbered 6, after V lost 4 bases and J lost 8 bases. CDR1 is MDHEN and CDR2 is SYDVKM in the germline V gene. In nucleotides, the CDR3 is TGTGCCAGCAGTTCGGACAGGGAGGGGGAAAAACTGTTTTTT. Protein product: CASSSDREGEKLFF.

The chain employs TRBV2 and TRBJ2-5, with 8 bases matching TRBD2. The J call may be in error: the DNA end matches TRBJ2-7 better. The CDR3 is made up of 13 amino acids. The V gene's germline CDR1 is SNHLY and CDR2 FYNNEI. As DNA, the CDR3 is TGTGCCAGCAGAGACGGGGGGGCCTACGAGCAGTACTTC. It is translated as CASRDGGAYEQYF.

This clone was seen a handful of times. The chain links TRBV5-1 to TRBJ2-3; 11 bases fit TRBD2. Germline-derived CDR1 and CDR2 are SGHRS and YFSETQ. The J segment lost 3 bases and the V segment lost 3 bases, leaving 6 bases of the junction unmatched. CDR3 length: 16 amino acids. CDR3 sequence: CASSSRLAGYTDTQYF. The CDR3 region has the DNA TGCGCCAGCAGCTCACGACTAGCGGGGTATACAGATACGCAGTATTTT.

This sequence joins TRBV11-2 and TRBJ2-7; TRBD1 is a possible D gene (6 bases). CDR3 length equals 14 residues. Germline V gives CDR1 SGHAT, CDR2 FQNNGV. V was shortened by 5 bases and J by 3 bases, with 14 bases between the two germline ends. CDR3 protein: CASSTWDTIYEQYF. DNA of the CDR3: TGTGCCAGCAGCACTTGGGACACCATCTACGAGCAGTACTTC.

This clone turned up a few times. The chain employs TRBV9 and TRBJ2-5; D gene ambiguous. This CDR3 is 14 amino acids long. The germline CDR1 and CDR2 sequences are SGDLS and YYNGEE. The V and J ends lost 1 base and 0 bases respectively, with 7 bases between them. CDR3 in DNA: TGTGCCAGCAGCGTATCTATGAACCAAGAGACCCAGTACTTC. Residues: CASSVSMNQETQYF. Looking up the rest from reference TRBV9 and TRBJ2-5 gives the full variable domain: DSGVTQTPKHLITATGQRVTLRCSPRSGDLSVYWYQQSLDQGLQFLIQYYNGEERAKGNILERFSAQQFPDLHSELNLSSLELGDSALYFCASSVSMNQETQYFGPGTRLLVL.

This clone appeared a few times. The chain employs TRBV13 and TRBJ2-7, with no clear D. CDR1 PRHDT and CDR2 FYEKMQ come from the germline V gene (reference sequence). This CDR3 has 14 residues. Trimming removed 1 base from V and 7 bases from J, with 14 bases in between. The CDR3 nucleotides are TGTGCCAGCAGCTTAGTTGGCGGAACTCGGGAGCAGTACTTC. Its translation is CASSLVGGTREQYF.

The sample holds a few counts of this clone. The CDR3 coding sequence is TGTGCCAGCAGCCCGACTAGCGGGGGATCCGAGCAGTACTTC. Its translation: CASSPTSGGSEQYF. V is TRBV7-9 and J is TRBJ2-5; 12 positions agree with TRBD2. The J call may not be correct, given that the DNA end is closer to TRBJ2-7. The CDR3 sequence is 14 residues long. The germline V gene has CDR1 SEHNR and CDR2 FQNEAQ (reference sequence).

The gene calls are TRBV10-1 and TRBJ2-1; 9 positions match TRBD1. The ends lost 6 bases at V and 7 bases at J; junction bases unmatched: 7. This CDR3 spans 14 amino acids. Germline CDR1 is WNHNN and CDR2 is SYGVQD (reference sequence). The CDR3 bases are TGCGCCAGCAGCTCGGGACAGGGTGGGAATGAGCAGTTCTTC. Amino acid sequence: CASSSGQGGNEQFF.

V and J are TRBV19 and TRBJ1-2; TRBD1 aligns across 8 bases. CDR3 size: 12 residues. The germline V gene encodes CDR1 LNHDA and CDR2 SQIVND (reference sequence). V was clipped by 8 bases and J by 7 bases; unmatched bases: 6. The CDR3 DNA is TGTGCCAGTCGGACAGGGCCTTCTGGCTACACCTTC. Its protein is CASRTGPSGYTF.

V and J are TRBV18 and TRBJ2-2; 7 bases are a match to TRBD1. V shed 1 base and J 2 bases; nucleotides not matched to a gene: 7. This CDR3 spans 17 amino acids. Germline CDR1 is KGHSH and CDR2 is LQKENI. DNA for the CDR3: TGTGCCAGCTCACCACGCTCAGGGGGATTTAACACCGGGGAGCTGTTTTTT. Protein product: CASSPRSGGFNTGELFF.

The chain links TRBV5-5 to TRBJ1-6; D may be TRBD1 (5 bases). The CDR3 totals 15 residues. The germline CDR1 and CDR2 sequences are SGHKS and YYEKEE (reference sequence). V was shortened by 3 bases and J by 10 bases, with 17 bases between the two germline ends. The CDR3 DNA sequence: TGTGCCAGCAGCTCGATGTGGGGCCCGGCGTCACCCCTCCACTTT. Translating it yields CASSSMWGPASPLHF.

The CDR3 DNA reads TGTGCCAGCAGGGAGGTGGGCACTGAAGCTTTCTTT. It specifies CASREVGTEAFF. This chain connects TRBV6-5 to TRBJ1-1, with no clear D. Between the trimmed V and J ends, which lost 6 bases and 4 bases, there was a span of 9 bases. Germline V CDR1 and CDR2: MNHEY, SVGAGI. The CDR3 sequence is 12 residues long.

This clone was picked up a small number of times. The rearrangement links TRBV11-2 to TRBJ2-1; TRBD2 aligns across 11 bases. With 5 bases clipped from V and 9 bases from J, the junction kept 6 bases outside the gene matches. CDR1 and CDR2 (germline): SGHAT, FQNNGV. This CDR3 has 14 residues. The CDR3: CASSISGGAGEQFF. CDR3 nucleotides: TGTGCCAGCAGCATTAGCGGGGGGGCCGGTGAGCAGTTCTTC.

V is TRBV2 and J is TRBJ2-5, with no clear D. Per the germline V gene, CDR1 is SNHLY and CDR2 is FYNNEI. Trimming took 7 bases from V and 5 from J, leaving 11 bases between them. The CDR3 is made up of 12 amino acids. The chain's CDR3 is CASTDGFETQYF. In DNA, the CDR3 is TGTGCCAGCACCGACGGGTTCGAGACCCAGTACTTC.

This rearrangement joins TRBV6-6 to TRBJ2-2; D gene ambiguous. Germline V gives CDR1 MNHNY, CDR2 SVGAGI (reference sequence). Trimming shortened V by 2 bases and J by 0 bases, and 4 bases separated the two germline ends. The CDR3 contains 14 residues. CDR3 nucleotides: TGTGCCAGCAGTTACGGAGCGAACACCGGGGAGCTGTTTTTT. Translation gives CASSYGANTGELFF.

This chain uses TRBV29-1 with TRBJ1-1, with D unclear. Trimming shortened V by 4 bases and J by 4 bases, and 13 bases separated the two germline ends. Germline V gives CDR1 SQVTM, CDR2 ANQGSEA. The CDR3 runs 13 residues. CDR3 residues: CSVGGRALTEAFF. Written as DNA, the CDR3 is TGCAGCGTTGGAGGGCGCGCACTCACTGAAGCTTTCTTT.

The rearrangement uses TRBV6-1 and TRBJ1-2; 8 bases match TRBD1. The length of the CDR3 is 16 residues. Trimming at V came to 3 bases and at J to 5 bases, leaving 11 bases not matched to a gene. The V gene's germline CDR1 is MNHNS and CDR2 SASEGT. In nucleotides, the CDR3 is TGTGCCAGCAGTGATGTTCCAGGGGGCGCCGATTATGGCTACACCTTC. Translated, it gives CASSDVPGGADYGYTF.

The chain has TRBV4-1 and TRBJ1-5; D is undetermined. V gave up 4 bases and J gave up 3 bases, with 16 bases separating them. CDR1 and CDR2 (germline): MGHRA, YSYEKL. The CDR3 is made up of 16 amino acids. The CDR3 region is CASSLGLGGHNQPQHF. Here the CDR3 DNA reads TGCGCCAGCAGCCTAGGCTTGGGAGGGCACAATCAGCCCCAGCATTTT.

The V call is TRBV28, the J call TRBJ1-2; 8 bases agree with TRBD1. J lost 5 bases, V lost 2 bases, and 7 bases had no gene match. Germline-derived CDR1 and CDR2 are MDHEN and SYDVKM. The length of the CDR3 is 15 residues. CDR3 sequence: CASSLPGQGGYGYTF. The DNA for the CDR3 is TGTGCCAGCAGTTTACCCGGACAGGGAGGATATGGCTACACCTTC.

The CDR3 sequence: CASSEDRARDEAFF. CDR3 nucleotides: TGCGCCAGCTCCGAGGACAGGGCAAGGGATGAAGCTTTCTTT. The chain employs TRBV10-2 and TRBJ1-1; TRBD1 matches at 8 bases. There are 14 residues in the CDR3. V dropped 8 bases and J dropped 7; count of bases not matched to a gene: 12. Per the germline V gene, CDR1 is WSHSY and CDR2 is SAAADI.

The chain has TRBV2 and TRBJ1-1, with TRBD1 matching 10 bases. This CDR3 comprises 16 residues. Germline assignment: CDR1 SNHLY and CDR2 FYNNEI. V lost 7 bases to trimming and J lost 4 bases; unmatched junction nucleotides: 12. CDR3 in amino acids: CASTSGQGNSGTEAFF. The CDR3 nucleotides are TGTGCCAGCACCTCGGGACAGGGGAATTCGGGCACTGAAGCTTTCTTT.

The rearrangement links TRBV19 to TRBJ1-2, with D possibly being TRBD1 (5 bases). The V gene lost 5 bases and the J gene lost 7 bases, with 8 bases spanning the gap. The germline V gene encodes CDR1 LNHDA and CDR2 SQIVND (reference sequence). There are 11 residues in the CDR3. The chain's CDR3 is CASSWQGGYTF. For the CDR3, the DNA is TGTGCCAGTAGTTGGCAGGGTGGCTACACCTTC.

Only a few counts were recorded for this clone. The rearrangement links TRBV4-1 to TRBJ1-4; 8 bases are shared with TRBD1. The J segment lost 8 bases and the V segment lost 5 bases, leaving 10 bases of the junction unmatched. CDR3 size: 15 residues. Germline V gene data show CDR1 as MGHRA and CDR2 as YSYEKL. The CDR3 is CASSLQDRGGEKLFF. The CDR3 DNA reads TGCGCCAGCAGCTTACAAGACAGGGGAGGGGAAAAACTGTTTTTT.